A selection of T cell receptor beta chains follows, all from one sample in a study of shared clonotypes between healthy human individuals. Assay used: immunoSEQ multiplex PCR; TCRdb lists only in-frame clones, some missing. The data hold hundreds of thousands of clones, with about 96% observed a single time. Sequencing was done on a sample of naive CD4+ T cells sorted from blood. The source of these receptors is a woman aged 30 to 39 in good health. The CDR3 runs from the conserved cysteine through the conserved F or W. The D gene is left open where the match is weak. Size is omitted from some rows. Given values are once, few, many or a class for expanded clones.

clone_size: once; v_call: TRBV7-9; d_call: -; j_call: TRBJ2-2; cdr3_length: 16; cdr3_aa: CASSLGAVEVAGELFF; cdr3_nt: TGTGCCAGCAGCTTAGGGGCGGTGGAGGTCGCCGGGGAGCTGTTTTTT
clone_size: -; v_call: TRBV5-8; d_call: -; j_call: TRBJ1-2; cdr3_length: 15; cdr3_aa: CASSLTREANYGYTF; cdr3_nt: TGTGCCAGCAGCTTGACCAGGGAAGCTAACTATGGCTACACCTTC
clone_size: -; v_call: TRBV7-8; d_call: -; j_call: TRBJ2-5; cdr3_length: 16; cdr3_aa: CASSQIQVEGFQTQYF; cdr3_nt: TGTGCCAGCAGCCAGATACAGGTGGAGGGGTTCCAGACCCAGTACTTC
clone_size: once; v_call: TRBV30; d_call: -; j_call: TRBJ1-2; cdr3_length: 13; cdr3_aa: CAWSHQGFYGYTF; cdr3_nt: TGTGCCTGGAGTCATCAGGGGTTTTATGGCTACACCTTC
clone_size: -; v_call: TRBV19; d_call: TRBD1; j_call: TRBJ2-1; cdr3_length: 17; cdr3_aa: CASSMVRGTGTYNEQFF; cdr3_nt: TGTGCCAGTAGTATGGTACGTGGGACAGGGACCTACAATGAGCAGTTCTTC
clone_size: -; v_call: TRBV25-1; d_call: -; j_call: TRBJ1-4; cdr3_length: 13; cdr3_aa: CATRGEGNEKLFF; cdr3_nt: TGTGCCACCCGAGGAGAGGGGAATGAAAAACTGTTTTTT
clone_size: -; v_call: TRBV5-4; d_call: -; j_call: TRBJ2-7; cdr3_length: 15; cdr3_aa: CASSPGGARSYEQYF; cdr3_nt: TGTGCCAGCAGCCCGGGCGGCGCCCGTTCCTACGAGCAGTACTTC
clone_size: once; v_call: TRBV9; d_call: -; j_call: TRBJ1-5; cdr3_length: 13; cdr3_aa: CASSVQGHQPQHF; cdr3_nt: TGTGCCAGCAGCGTACAGGGCCATCAGCCCCAGCATTTT
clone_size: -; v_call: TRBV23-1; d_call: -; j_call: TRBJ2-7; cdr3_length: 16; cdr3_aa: CASSQSRDRNLYEQYF; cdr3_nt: TGCGCCAGCAGTCAATCTCGAGACAGGAACCTATACGAGCAGTACTTC
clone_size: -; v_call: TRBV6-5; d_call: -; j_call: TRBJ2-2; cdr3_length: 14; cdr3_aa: CASSKGNPLGELFF; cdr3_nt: TGTGCCAGCAGTAAGGGAAATCCCCTCGGGGAGCTGTTTTTT
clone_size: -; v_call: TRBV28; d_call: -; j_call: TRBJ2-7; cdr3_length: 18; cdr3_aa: CASSRKKGGTERAYEQYF; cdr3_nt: TGTGCCAGCAGTCGAAAAAAGGGTGGGACGGAGCGAGCCTACGAGCAGTACTTC
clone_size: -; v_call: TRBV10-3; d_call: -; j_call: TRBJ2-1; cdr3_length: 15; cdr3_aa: CAISEIGGRYNEQFF; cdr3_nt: TGTGCCATCAGTGAGATCGGGGGCCGGTACAATGAGCAGTTCTTC
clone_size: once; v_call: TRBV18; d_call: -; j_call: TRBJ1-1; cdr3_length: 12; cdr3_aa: CASSSQNTEAFF; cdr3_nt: TGTGCCAGCTCATCTCAGAACACTGAAGCTTTCTTT
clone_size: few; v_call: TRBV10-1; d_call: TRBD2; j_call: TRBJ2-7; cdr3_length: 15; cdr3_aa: CASSESTGLAYEQYF; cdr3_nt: TGCGCCAGCAGTGAGTCAACCGGACTAGCTTACGAGCAGTACTTC
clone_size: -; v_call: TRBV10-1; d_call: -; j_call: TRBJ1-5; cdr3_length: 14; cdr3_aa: CASDLGEGEQPQHF; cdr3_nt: TGCGCCAGCGACCTGGGGGAAGGTGAGCAGCCCCAGCATTTT
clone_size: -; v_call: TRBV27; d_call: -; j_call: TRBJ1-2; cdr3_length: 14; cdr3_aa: CASRLNRDLYGYTF; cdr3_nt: TGTGCCAGCAGGCTTAACCGGGACCTCTATGGCTACACCTTC
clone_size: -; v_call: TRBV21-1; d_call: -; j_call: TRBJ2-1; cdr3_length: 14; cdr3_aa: CASRSRVFYNEQFF; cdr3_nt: TGTGCCAGCAGGTCAAGGGTTTTCTACAATGAGCAGTTCTTC
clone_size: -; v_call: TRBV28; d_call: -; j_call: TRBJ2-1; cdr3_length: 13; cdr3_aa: CASRAEPYNEQFF; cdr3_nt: TGTGCCAGCAGAGCGGAGCCGTACAATGAGCAGTTCTTC
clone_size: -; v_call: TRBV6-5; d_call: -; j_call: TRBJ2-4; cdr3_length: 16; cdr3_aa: CASSYSADLAKNIQYF; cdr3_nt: TGTGCCAGCAGTTACTCGGCGGATTTAGCCAAAAACATTCAGTACTTC
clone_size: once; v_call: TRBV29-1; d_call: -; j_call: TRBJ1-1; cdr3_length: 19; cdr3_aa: CSLWGRGPVQIYMNTEAFF; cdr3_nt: TGCAGCTTGTGGGGGAGGGGCCCCGTCCAGATTTACATGAACACTGAAGCTTTCTTT
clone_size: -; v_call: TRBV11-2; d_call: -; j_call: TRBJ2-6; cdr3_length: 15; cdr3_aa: CASSAQGAGANVLTF; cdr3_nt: TGTGCCAGCAGCGCCCAGGGAGCTGGGGCCAACGTCCTGACTTTC
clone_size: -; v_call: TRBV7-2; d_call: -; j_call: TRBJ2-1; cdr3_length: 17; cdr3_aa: CASSLGVVMSSYNEQFF; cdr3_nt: TGTGCCAGCAGCTTAGGGGTGGTAATGAGCTCCTACAATGAGCAGTTCTTC
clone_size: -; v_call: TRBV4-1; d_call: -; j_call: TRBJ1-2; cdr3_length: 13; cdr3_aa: CASSPDWREGYTF; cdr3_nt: TGCGCCAGCAGCCCGGACTGGCGGGAAGGCTACACCTTC
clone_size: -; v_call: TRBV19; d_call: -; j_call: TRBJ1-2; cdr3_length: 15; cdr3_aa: CASSIPRSAGYGYTF; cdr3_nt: TGTGCCAGTAGTATCCCCCGGTCCGCTGGCTATGGCTACACCTTC
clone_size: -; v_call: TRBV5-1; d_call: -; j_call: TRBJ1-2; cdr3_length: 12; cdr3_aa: CASSLTGKGYTF; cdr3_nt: TGCGCCAGCAGCCTCACAGGAAAAGGCTACACCTTC
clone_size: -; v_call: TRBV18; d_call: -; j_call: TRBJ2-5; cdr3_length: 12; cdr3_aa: CASSPVQETQYF; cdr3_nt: TGTGCCAGCTCACCGGTCCAAGAGACCCAGTACTTC
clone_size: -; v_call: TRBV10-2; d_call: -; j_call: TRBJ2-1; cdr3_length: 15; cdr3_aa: CASLRGDLLGYEQFF; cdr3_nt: TGCGCCTCCCTACGAGGGGATCTCCTTGGCTATGAGCAGTTCTTC
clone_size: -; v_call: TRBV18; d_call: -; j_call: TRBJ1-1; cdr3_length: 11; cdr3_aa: CASSRQNEAFF; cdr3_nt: TGTGCCAGCTCACGTCAGAATGAAGCTTTCTTT
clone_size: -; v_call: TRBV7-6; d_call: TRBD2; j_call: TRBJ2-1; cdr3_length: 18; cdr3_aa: CASSPTSGSGVSYNEQFF; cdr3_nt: TGTGCCAGCAGCCCGACTAGCGGGAGTGGAGTGTCCTACAATGAGCAGTTCTTC
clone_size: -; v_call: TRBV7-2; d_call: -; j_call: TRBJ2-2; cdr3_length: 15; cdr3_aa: CASSLGWDQTGELFF; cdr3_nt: TGTGCCAGCAGCTTAGGGTGGGACCAGACCGGGGAGCTGTTTTTT
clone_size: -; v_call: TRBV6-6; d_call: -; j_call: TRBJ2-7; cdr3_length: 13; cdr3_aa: CASSPLRVYEQYF; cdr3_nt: TGTGCCAGCAGCCCCCTTCGGGTTTACGAGCAGTACTTC
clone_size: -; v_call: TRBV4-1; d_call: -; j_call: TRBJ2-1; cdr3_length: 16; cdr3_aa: CASSPSRASMGNEQFF; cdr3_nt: TGCGCCAGCAGCCCGTCCCGGGCTAGCATGGGCAATGAGCAGTTCTTC
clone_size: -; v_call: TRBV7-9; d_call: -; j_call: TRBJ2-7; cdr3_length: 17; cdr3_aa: CASSLFLQDTTPYEQYF; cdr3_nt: TGTGCCAGCAGCTTATTCCTCCAGGACACGACTCCCTACGAGCAGTACTTC
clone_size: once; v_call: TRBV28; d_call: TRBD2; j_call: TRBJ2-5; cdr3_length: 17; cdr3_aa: CASSRRDYRYIQETQYF; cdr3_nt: TGTGCCAGCAGCCGTAGGGACTACCGATACATCCAAGAGACCCAGTACTTC
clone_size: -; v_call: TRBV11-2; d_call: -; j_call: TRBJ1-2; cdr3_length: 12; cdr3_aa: CASAGGPYGYTF; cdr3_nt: TGTGCCAGCGCGGGGGGTCCCTATGGCTACACCTTC
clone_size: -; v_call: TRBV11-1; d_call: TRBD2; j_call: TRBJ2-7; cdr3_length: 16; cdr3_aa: CASSRMTSGSVNEQYF; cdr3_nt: TGTGCCAGCAGCAGAATGACTAGCGGGAGTGTGAACGAGCAGTACTTC
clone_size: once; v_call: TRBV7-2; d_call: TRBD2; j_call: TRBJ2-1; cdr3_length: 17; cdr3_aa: CASSLEARGTSPPSAFF; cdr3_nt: TGTGCCAGCAGCTTAGAGGCGCGCGGGACTAGCCCCCCGAGCGCGTTCTTC
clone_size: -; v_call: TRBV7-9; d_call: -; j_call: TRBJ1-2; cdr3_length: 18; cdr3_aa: CASSVTTVGPRGGYGYTF; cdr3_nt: TGTGCCAGCAGCGTCACCACAGTAGGGCCCAGGGGCGGCTATGGCTACACCTTC
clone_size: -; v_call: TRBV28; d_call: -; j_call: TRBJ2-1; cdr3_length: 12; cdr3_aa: CASSLRGREQFF; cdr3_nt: TGTGCCAGCAGTTTAAGAGGCCGCGAGCAGTTCTTC
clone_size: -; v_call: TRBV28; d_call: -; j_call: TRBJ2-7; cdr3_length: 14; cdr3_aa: CASSLFGTFYEQYF; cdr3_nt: TGTGCCAGCAGTTTGTTTGGGACCTTCTACGAGCAGTACTTC
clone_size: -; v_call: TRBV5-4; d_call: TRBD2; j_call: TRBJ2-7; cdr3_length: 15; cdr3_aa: CASSTRLAGVHEQYF; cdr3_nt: TGTGCCAGCAGCACCCGACTAGCGGGAGTCCACGAGCAGTACTTC
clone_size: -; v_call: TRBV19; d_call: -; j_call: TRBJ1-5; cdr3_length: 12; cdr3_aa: CASSPQGQPQHF; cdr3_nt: TGTGCCAGTAGTCCCCAGGGTCAGCCCCAGCATTTT
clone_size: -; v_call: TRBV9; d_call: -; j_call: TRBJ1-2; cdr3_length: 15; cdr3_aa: CASSVEWGSWGGYTF; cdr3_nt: TGTGCCAGCAGCGTAGAATGGGGATCGTGGGGCGGCTACACCTTC
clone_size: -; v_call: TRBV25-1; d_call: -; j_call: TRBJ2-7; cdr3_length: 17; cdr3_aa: CASSEFRWEQGAYEQYF; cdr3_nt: TGTGCCAGCAGTGAATTTAGGTGGGAACAGGGCGCCTACGAGCAGTACTTC
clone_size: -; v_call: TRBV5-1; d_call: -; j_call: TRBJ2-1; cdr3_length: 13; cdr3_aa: CASRGRFYNEQFF; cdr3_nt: TGCGCCAGCAGGGGACGATTCTACAATGAGCAGTTCTTC
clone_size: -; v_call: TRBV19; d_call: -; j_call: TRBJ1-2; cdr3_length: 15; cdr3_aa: CASRNGAESNYGYTF; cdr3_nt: TGTGCCAGTAGAAACGGAGCAGAATCTAACTATGGCTACACCTTC
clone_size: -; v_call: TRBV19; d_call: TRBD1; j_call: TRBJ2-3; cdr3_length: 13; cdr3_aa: CASRRGQSDTQYF; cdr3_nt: TGTGCCAGTAGACGGGGACAGTCAGATACGCAGTATTTT
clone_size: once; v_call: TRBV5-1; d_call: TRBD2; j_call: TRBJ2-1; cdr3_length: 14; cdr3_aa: CASSLLGGNNEQFF; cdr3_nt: TGCGCCAGCAGCTTGTTGGGAGGGAACAATGAGCAGTTCTTC
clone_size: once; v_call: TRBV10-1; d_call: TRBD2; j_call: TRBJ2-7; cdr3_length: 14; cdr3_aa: CASSESGRVYEQYF; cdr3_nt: TGCGCCAGCAGTGAGAGCGGGAGAGTGTACGAGCAGTACTTC
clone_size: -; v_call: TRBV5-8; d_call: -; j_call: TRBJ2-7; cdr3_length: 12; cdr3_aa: CASSLNRDEQYF; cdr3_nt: TGTGCCAGCAGCTTGAATCGGGACGAGCAGTACTTC
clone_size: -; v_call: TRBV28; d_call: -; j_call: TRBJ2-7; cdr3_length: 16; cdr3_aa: CASSPFRGENGYEQYF; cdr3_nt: TGTGCCAGCAGTCCCTTCAGGGGAGAGAACGGCTACGAGCAGTACTTC
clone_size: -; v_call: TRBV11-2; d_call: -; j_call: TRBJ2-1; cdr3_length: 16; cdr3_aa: CASKALGGKSYNEQFF; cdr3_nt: TGTGCCAGCAAGGCGTTGGGCGGGAAATCCTACAATGAGCAGTTCTTC
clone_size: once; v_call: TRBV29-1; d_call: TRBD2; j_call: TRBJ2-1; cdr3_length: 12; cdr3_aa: CSVRGRGFEQFF; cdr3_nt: TGCAGCGTTCGCGGGAGAGGCTTTGAGCAGTTCTTC
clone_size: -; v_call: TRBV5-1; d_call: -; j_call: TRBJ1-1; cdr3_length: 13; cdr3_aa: CASSDGMNTEAFF; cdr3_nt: TGCGCCAGCAGCGACGGAATGAACACTGAAGCTTTCTTT
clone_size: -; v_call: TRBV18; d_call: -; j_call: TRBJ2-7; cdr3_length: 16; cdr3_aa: CASSAGQSMSSYEQYF; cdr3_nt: TGTGCCAGCTCAGCAGGACAGAGTATGAGCTCCTACGAGCAGTACTTC